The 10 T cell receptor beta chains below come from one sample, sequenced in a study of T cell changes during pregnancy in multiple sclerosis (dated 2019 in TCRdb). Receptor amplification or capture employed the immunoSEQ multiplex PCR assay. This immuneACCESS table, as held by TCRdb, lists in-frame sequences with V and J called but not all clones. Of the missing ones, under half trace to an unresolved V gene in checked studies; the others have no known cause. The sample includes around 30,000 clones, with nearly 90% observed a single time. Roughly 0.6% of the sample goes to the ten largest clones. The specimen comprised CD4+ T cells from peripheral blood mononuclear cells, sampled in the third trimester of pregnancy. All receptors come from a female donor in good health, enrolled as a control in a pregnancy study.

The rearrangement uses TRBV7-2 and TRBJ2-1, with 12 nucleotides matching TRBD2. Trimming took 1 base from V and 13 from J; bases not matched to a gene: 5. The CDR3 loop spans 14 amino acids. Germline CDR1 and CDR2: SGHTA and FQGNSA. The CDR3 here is CASSLGASGGGQFF. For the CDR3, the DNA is TGTGCCAGCAGCTTAGGCGCTAGCGGGGGGGGACAGTTCTTC. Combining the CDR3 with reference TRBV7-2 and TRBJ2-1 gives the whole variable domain GAGVSQSPSNKVTEKGKDVELRCDPISGHTALYWYRQSLGQGLEFLIYFQGNSAPDKSGLPSDRFSAERTGGSVSTLTIQRTQQEDSAVYLCASSLGASGGGQFFGPGTRLTVL.

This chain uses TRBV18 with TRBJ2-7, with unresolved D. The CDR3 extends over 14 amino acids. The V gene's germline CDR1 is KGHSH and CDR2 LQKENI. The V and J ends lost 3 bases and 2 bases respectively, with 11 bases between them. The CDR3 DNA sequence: TGTGCCAGCTCACCTCGTCCCACACCCTACGAGCAGTACTTC. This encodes CASSPRPTPYEQYF.

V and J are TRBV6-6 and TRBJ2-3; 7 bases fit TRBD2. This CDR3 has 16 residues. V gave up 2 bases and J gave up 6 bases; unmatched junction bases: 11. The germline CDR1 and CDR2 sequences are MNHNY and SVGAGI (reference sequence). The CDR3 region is CASSYAAGVVVDTQYF. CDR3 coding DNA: TGTGCCAGCAGTTACGCGGCGGGGGTCGTCGTGGATACGCAGTATTTT.

The CDR3 protein is CALPNRGYEKLFF. CDR3 in DNA: TGTGCCCTGCCCAATAGGGGGTATGAAAAACTGTTTTTT. V is TRBV19 and J is TRBJ1-4, with a tentative D call TRBD1 (6 bases). CDR1 is LNHDA and CDR2 is SQIVND in the germline V gene (reference sequence). V lost 11 bases and J 6 bases, leaving 16 bases between the germline ends. The CDR3 totals 13 residues.

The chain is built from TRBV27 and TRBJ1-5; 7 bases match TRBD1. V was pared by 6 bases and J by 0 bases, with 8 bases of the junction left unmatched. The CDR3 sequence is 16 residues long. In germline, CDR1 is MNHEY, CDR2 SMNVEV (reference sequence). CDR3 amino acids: CASRPGQSYSNQPQHF. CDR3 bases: TGTGCCAGCAGACCGGGACAGAGCTATAGCAATCAGCCCCAGCATTTT.

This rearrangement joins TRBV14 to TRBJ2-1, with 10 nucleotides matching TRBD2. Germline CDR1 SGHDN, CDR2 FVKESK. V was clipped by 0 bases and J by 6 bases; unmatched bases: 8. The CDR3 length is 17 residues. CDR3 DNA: TGTGCCAGCAGCCAAGATCGAGCACTAGCGGGACTCAATGAGCAGTTCTTC. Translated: CASSQDRALAGLNEQFF.

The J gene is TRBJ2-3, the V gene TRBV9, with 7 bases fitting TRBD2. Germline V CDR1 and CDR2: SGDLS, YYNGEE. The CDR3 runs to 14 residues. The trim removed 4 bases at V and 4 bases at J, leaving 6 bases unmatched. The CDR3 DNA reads TGTGCCAGCAGCTTAAGACTAGCAGCAGATACGCAGTATTTT. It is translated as CASSLRLAADTQYF.

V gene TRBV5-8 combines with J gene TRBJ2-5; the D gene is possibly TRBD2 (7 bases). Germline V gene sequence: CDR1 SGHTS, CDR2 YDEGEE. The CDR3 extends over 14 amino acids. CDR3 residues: CATGRGAFQETQYF. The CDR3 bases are TGTGCTACCGGACGGGGGGCATTCCAAGAGACCCAGTACTTC. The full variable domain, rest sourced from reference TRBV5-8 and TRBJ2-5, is EAGVTQSPTHLIKTRGQQATLRCSPISGHTSVYWYQQALGLGLQFLLWYDEGEERNRGNFPPRFSGRQFPNYSSELNVNALELEDSALYLCATGRGAFQETQYFGPGTRLLVL.

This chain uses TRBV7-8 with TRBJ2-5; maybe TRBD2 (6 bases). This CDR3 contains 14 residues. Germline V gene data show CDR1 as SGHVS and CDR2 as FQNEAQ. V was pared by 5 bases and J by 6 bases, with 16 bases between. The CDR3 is CASSLGPGEKTQYF. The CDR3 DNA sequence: TGTGCCAGCAGCCTAGGACCGGGAGAAAAGACCCAGTACTTC. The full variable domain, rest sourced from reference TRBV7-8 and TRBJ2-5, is GAGVSQSPRYKVAKRGQDVALRCDPISGHVSLFWYQQALGQGPEFLTYFQNEAQLDKSGLPSDRFFAERPEGSVSTLKIQRTQQEDSAVYLCASSLGPGEKTQYFGPGTRLLVL.

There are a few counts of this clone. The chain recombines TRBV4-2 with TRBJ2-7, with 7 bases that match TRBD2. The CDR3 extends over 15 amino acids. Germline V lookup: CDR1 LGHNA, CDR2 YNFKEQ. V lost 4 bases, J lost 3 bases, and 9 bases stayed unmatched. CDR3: CASSPSAGVNYEQYF. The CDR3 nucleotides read TGTGCCAGCAGCCCGTCGGCGGGAGTTAACTACGAGCAGTACTTC.